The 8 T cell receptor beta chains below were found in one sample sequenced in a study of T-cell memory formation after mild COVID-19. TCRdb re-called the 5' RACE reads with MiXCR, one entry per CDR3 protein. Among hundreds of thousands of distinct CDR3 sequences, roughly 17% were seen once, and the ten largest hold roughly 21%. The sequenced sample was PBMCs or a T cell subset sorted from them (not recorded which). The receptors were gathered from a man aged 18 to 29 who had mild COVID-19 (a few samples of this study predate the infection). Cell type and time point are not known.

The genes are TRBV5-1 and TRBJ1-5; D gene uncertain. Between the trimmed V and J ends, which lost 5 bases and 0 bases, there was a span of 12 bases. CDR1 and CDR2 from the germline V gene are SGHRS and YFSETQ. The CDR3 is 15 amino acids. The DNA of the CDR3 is TGCGCCAGCAGGGAGGGCTTCAATAGCAATCAGCCCCAGCATTTT. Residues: CASREGFNSNQPQHF.

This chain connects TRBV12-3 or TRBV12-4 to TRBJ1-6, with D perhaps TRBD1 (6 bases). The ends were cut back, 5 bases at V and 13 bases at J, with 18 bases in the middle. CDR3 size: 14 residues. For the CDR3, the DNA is TGTGCCAGCAGTATGTTGGGCAGGGGAGGCCCCCTCCACTTT. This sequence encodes CASSMLGRGGPLHF.

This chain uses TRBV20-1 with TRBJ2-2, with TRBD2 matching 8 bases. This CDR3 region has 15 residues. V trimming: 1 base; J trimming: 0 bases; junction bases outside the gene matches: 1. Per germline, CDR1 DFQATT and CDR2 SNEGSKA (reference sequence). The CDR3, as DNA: TGCAGTGCTAGAGTCGGGGGGGCGAACACCGGGGAGCTGTTTTTT. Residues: CSARVGGANTGELFF.

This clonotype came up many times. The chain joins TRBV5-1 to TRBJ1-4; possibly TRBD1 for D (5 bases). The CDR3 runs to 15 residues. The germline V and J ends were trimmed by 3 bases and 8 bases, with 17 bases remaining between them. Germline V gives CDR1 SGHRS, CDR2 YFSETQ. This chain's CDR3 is CASSYLGVSREKLFF. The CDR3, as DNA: TGCGCCAGCAGCTACTTGGGGGTGTCGCGGGAAAAACTGTTTTTT.

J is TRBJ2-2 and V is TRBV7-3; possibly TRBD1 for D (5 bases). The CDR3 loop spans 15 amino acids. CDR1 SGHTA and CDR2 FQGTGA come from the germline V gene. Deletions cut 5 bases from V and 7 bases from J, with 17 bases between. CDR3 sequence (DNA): TGTGCCAGCAGCCGCCGACGCAGGGCGGACGGGGAGCTGTTTTTT. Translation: CASSRRRRADGELFF.

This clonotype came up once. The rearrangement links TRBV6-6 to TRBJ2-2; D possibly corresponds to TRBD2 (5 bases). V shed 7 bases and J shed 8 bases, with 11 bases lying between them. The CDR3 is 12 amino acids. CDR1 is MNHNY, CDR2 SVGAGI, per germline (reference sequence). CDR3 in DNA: TGTGCCAGCATTAGGTCGGGGGGGGAGCTGTTTTTT. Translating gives CASIRSGGELFF.

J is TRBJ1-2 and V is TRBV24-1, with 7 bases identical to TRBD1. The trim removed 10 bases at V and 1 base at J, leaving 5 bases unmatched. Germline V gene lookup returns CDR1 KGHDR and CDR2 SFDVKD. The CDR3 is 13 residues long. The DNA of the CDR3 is TGTGCCACAAGAGACAGGGATAACTATGGCTACACCTTC. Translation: CATRDRDNYGYTF.

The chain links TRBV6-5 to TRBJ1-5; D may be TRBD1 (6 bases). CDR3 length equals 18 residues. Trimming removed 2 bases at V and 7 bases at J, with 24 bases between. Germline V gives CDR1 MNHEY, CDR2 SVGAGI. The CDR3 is CASSYAQGRFSRHQPQHF. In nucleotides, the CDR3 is TGTGCCAGCAGTTACGCACAGGGTAGGTTTTCTCGGCACCAGCCCCAGCATTTT.